This T cell receptor (beta chain) was recovered during a study of metastatic and nonmetastatic thyroid tumors. For the study at large: The authors compared repertoires across blood and tumor or nodule tissue from malignant and benign thyroid patients.

Germline-derived CDR1 and CDR2 are SNHLY and FYNNEI. The CDR3 has 12 residues. V was pared by 10 bases and J by 1 base, with 11 bases between. Notes on this clone: Its antigen is unknown. Possible read error: a much larger clone is one base away.

Authors' analysis steps: Researchers built a distant-metastasis classifier for papillary thyroid cancer that drew on CDR3 differences across clinicopathological groups. Using MiXCR, TCRdb re-called clones from the PCR reads. TCRdb, not the authors, supplied the V and J calls. Of about 40,000 clones listed, about 17% are singletons. General study results and limits: Significantly higher TCR beta diversity was reportedly seen in malignant thyroid tumors than benign nodules, in blood and tumor.

Among the patients, none had received any treatment before thyroid surgery. This clonotype was sampled from a female donor with papillary thyroid cancer or a benign thyroid nodule (not recorded which). Some clones in this sample may be carry-over from other donors' samples. This sequence joins TRBV2 and TRBJ2-7; the D is unclear. The sample consisted of tumor tissue. CDR3 protein: CATGTKSYEQYF. The CDR3, as DNA: TGTGCCACTGGAACTAAATCCTACGAGCAGTACTTC.